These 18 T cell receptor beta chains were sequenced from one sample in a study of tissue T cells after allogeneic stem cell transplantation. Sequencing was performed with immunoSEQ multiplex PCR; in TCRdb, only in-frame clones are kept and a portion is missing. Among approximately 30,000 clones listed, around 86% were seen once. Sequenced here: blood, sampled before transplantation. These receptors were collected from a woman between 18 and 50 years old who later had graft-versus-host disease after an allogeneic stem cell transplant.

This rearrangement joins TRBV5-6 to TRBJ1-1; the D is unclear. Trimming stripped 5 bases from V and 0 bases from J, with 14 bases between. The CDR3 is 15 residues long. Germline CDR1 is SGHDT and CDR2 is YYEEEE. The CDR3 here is CASRTYRAVNTEAFF. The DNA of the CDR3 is TGTGCCAGCAGAACCTACCGGGCAGTGAACACTGAAGCTTTCTTT. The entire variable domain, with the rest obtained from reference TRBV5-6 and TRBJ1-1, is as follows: DAGVTQSPTHLIKTRGQQVTLRCSPKSGHDTVSWYQQALGQGPQFIFQYYEEEERQRGNFPDRFSGHQFPNYSSELNVNALLLGDSALYLCASRTYRAVNTEAFFGQGTRLTVV.

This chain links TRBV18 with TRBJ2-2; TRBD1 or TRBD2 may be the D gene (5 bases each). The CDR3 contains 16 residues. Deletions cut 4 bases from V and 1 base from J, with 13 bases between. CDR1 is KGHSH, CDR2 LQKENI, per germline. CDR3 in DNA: TGTGCCAGCTCACGTACACCGGGACGGAACACCGGGGAGCTGTTTTTT. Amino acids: CASSRTPGRNTGELFF.

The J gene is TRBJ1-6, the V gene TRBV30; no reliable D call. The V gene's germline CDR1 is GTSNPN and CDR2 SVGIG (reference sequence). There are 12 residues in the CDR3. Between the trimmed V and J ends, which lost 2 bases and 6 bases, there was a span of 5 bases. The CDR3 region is CAWSPTNSPLHF. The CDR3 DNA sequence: TGTGCCTGGAGTCCGACTAATTCACCCCTCCACTTT.

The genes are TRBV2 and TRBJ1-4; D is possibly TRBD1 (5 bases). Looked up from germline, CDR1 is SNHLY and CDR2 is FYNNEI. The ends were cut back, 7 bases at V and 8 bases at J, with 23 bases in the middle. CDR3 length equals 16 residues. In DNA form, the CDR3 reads TGTGCCAGCACTATATCCGGGGGAATTGATAGAGAAAAACTGTTTTTT. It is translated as CASTISGGIDREKLFF.

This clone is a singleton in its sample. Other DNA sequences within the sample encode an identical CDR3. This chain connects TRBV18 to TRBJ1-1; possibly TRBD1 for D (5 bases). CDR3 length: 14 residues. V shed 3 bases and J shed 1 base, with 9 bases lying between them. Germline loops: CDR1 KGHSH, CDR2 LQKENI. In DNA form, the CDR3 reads TGTGCCAGCTCACCGACAGCTTCGAACACTGAAGCTTTCTTT. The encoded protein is CASSPTASNTEAFF.

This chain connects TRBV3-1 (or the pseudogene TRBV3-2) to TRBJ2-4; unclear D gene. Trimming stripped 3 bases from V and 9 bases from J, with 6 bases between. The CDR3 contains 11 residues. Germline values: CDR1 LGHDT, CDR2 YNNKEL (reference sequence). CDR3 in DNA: TGTGCCAGCAGCCATGGAGCCATTCAGTACTTC. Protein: CASSHGAIQYF.

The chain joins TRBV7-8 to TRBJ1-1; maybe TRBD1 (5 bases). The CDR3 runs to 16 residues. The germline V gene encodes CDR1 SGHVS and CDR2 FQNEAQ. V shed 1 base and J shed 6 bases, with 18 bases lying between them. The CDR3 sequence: CASSLEPLGVGAEAFF. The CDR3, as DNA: TGTGCCAGCAGCTTAGAGCCCTTGGGGGTAGGCGCTGAAGCTTTCTTT.

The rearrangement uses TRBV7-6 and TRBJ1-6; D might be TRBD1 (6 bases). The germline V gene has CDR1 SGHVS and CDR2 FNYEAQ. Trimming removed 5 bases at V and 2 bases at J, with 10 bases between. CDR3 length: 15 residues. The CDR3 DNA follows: TGTGCCAGCAGCACACAGGGCCCCTATAATTCACCCCTCCACTTT. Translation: CASSTQGPYNSPLHF.

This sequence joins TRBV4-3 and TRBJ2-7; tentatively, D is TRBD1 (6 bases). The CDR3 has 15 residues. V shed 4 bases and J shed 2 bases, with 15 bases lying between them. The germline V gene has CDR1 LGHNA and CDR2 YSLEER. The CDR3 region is CASSPEVQGTYEQYF. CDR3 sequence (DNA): TGCGCCAGCAGCCCGGAAGTACAGGGTACCTACGAGCAGTACTTC.

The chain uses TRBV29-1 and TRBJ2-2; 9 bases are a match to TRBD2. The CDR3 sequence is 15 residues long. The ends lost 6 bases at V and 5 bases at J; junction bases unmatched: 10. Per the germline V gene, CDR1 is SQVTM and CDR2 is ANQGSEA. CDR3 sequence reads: CSVQSGLAGTGELFF. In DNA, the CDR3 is TGCAGCGTCCAATCGGGACTAGCCGGGACCGGGGAGCTGTTTTTT.

CDR3 in DNA: TGTGCCAGCAGTTACGGGGGTAATTATTCACCCCTCCACTTT. As protein: CASSYGGNYSPLHF. The V gene is TRBV6-5, the J gene TRBJ1-6; D perhaps matches TRBD1 (5 bases). CDR1 is MNHEY and CDR2 is SVGAGI in the germline V gene. Trimming left V 2 bases short and J 8 bases short, with 10 bases between. CDR3 size: 14 residues.

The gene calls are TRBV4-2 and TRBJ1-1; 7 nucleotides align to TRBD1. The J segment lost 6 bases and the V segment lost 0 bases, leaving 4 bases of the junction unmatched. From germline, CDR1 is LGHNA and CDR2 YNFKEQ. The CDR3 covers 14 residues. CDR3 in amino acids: CASSQDTGTAEAFF. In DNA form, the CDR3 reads TGTGCCAGCAGCCAAGATACAGGGACAGCTGAAGCTTTCTTT.

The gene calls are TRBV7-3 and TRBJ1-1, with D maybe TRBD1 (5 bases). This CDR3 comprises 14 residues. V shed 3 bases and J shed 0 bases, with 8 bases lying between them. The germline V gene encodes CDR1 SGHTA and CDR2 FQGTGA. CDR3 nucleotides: TGTGCCAGCAGCTTGGGGGGGATGAACACTGAAGCTTTCTTT. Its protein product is CASSLGGMNTEAFF.

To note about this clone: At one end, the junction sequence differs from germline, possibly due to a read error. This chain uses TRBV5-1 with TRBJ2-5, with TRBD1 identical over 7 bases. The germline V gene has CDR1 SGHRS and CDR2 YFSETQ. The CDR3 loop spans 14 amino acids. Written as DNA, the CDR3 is TGCGCCAGCAGCTCTGGACAGGTACAAGAGACCCGGTACTTC. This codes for CASSSGQVQETRYF.

CDR3 protein: CASSYSMESGPQHF. In nucleotides, the CDR3 is TGTGCCAGCAGTTACTCGATGGAGTCTGGGCCCCAGCATTTT. The V call is TRBV6-2 or TRBV6-3, the J call TRBJ1-5; D uncertain. CDR3 length: 14 amino acids. The V gene's germline CDR1 is MNHEY and CDR2 SVGEGT. V dropped 0 bases and J dropped 9 bases, with 12 bases sitting between them.

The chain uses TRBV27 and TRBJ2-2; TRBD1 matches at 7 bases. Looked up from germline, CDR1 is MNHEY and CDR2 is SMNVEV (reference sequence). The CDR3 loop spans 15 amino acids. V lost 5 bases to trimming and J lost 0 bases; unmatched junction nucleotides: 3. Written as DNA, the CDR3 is TGTGCCAGCAGTCCCGGGACAGCGAACACCGGGGAGCTGTTTTTT. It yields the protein CASSPGTANTGELFF.

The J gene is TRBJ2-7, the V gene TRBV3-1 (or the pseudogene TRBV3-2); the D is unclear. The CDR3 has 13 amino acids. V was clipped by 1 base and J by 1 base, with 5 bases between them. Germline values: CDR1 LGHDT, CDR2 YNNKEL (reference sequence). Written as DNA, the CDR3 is TGTGCCAGCAGCCAAGGTCTTTCCTACGAGCAGTACTTC. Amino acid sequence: CASSQGLSYEQYF.

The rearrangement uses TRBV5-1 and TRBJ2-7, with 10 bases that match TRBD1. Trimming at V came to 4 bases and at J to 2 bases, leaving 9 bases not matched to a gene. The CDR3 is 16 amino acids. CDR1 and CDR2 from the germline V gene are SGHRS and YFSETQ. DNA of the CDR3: TGCGCCAGCAGCCCCCCCTCGGGGACAGGGGCCTACGAGCAGTACTTC. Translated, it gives CASSPPSGTGAYEQYF.